This T cell receptor beta chain was sequenced for a study of regulatory T cells in long-lasting Graves disease. Study summary: Duration of antithyroid drug therapy among newly diagnosed Graves' patients was under 3 months. Whole-study results and caveats: Persistent Graves' patients showed a TCR diversity that was lower than that of newly diagnosed ones. Persistent cases favored TRBV28, TRBJ1-2 and TRBJ2-5.

Germline values: CDR1 LGHDT, CDR2 YNNKEL (reference sequence). V lost 0 bases and J lost 2, with 21 bases in between. The CDR3 totals 19 residues. This clonotype was observed at least ten times. Its antigen is as yet unknown. The time point denotes: newly diagnosed GD, antithyroid drugs for less than 3 months. From PBMCs, RNA was extracted and then used to make the TCR library. Investigators prepared the TCR beta libraries by applying iRepertoire HTBI primers and Arm-PCR of CDR3 regions. Original processing methods: The samples yielded roughly 60 TRBV and around 15 TRBJ segments. TCRdb redid the calling of the multiplex PCR reads with MiXCR, one entry per CDR3 protein. None of the V and J calls come from the authors' own analysis; TCRdb made them. Of roughly 420,000 distinct CDR3 sequences listed, approximately 15% are singletons. This sample also belongs to another study, concerning T cells in Graves' hyperthyroidism and ophthalmopathy.

The chain couples TRBV3-1 to TRBJ2-3; D ambiguous. The sample in question was peripheral blood mononuclear cells (PBMCs), obtained at new diagnosis, from a patient treated with antithyroid drugs. This sequence was found in a woman in her forties or fifties with Graves disease. CDR3 in amino acids: CASSQEYVDDSGFTDTQYF. The CDR3 DNA is TGTGCCAGCAGCCAAGAGTACGTGGACGATTCTGGTTTCACAGATACGCAGTATTTT.